This T cell receptor (beta chain) was recovered during a study of response to subunit inactivated influenza vaccine. Regarding the study as a whole: Each seasonal influenza vaccination, the authors suggested, recruits few new T cells.

CDR1 ENHRY and CDR2 SYGVKD come from the germline V gene. The CDR3 has 13 amino acids. Trimming left V 3 bases short and J 2 bases short, with 8 bases between. TCRdb called the RT-PCR reads again in MiXCR, with one record for every CDR3 protein. This sample has more than 600,000 distinct CDR3 sequences, with 18% found just once. This clonotype was observed many times. The antigen is undetermined. The specimen comprised PBMCs from blood, sampled 4 to 6 days after vaccination. V usage is TRBV10-3 and J usage is TRBJ2-7, with a tentative D call TRBD1 (5 bases). This receptor was taken from a man aged 45 to 65 who received an inactivated influenza vaccine. The CDR3 region is CAISDSTAYEQYF. The CDR3 nucleotides are TGTGCCATCAGTGATTCGACAGCCTACGAGCAGTACTTC.